The rows below give T cell receptor beta chains drawn from one sample of a study of blood T cell repertoires in COVID-19. Using immunoSEQ multiplex PCR, the repertoire was profiled, and TCRdb retains in-frame clones only, with some absent. The sample contains around 210,000 clones, roughly 85% of which appear only once. The sequencing input was peripheral blood. The receptors come from a man aged 50-60 years with COVID-19, enrolled during active disease. The conserved cysteine and the conserved F or W are not part of the CDR3 here. Size tells how often a clone was seen (once, few, many) or the class of an expanded clone, and some rows leave it out.

v_call,clone_size,cdr3_aa
TRBV7-8,NA,ASSLDSSYEQY
TRBV5-6,once,ASSYGTRETQY
TRBV5-4,once,ASSLDPQSNQPQH
TRBV7-3,NA,ASSSAGRTGELF
TRBV27,few,ASSSGTGYQPQH
TRBV7-8,once,AIQLRGQALRTQY
TRBV4-1,NA,ASSPRTGRNNEQF
TRBV28,NA,ASSAALGGNTEAF
TRBV9,NA,ASSVGPAATPYEQY
TRBV6-2/TRBV6-3,once,ASSERGEKLF
TRBV11-2,NA,ASSLDLNRGQETQY
TRBV5-1,NA,ASSWGQGDTGELF
TRBV28,NA,ASSPGTGGSSGNTIY
TRBV18,NA,ASSPDSNYGYT
TRBV11-3,NA,ASSFTVSTEAF
TRBV7-9,NA,ASSQQGNTEAF
TRBV30,NA,AWSVPGIMNTEAF
TRBV30,few,AWRSPGSQPQH
TRBV9,NA,ASSALDRNTEAF
TRBV6-4,NA,ASTPSGGNTGELF
TRBV24-1,NA,ATSDPSGGITDTQY
TRBV27,NA,ASSLVGGGTRDTEAF
TRBV9,NA,ASSVDSIGNTIY
TRBV24-1,NA,ATSETNQNGEQF
TRBV28,once,ASTRLRVGGYGYT
TRBV12-3/TRBV12-4,NA,ASSFGGAYGYT
TRBV6-5,NA,ASSFRGDINTEAF